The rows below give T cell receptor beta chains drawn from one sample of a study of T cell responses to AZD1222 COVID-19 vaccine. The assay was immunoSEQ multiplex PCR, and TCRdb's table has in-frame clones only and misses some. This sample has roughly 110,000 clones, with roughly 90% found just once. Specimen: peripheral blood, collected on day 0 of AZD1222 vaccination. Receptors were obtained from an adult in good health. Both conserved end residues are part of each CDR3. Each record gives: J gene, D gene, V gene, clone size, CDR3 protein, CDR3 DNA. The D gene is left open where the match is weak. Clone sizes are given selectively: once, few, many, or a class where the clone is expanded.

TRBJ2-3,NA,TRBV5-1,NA,CASSLTPAPGDTQYF,TGCGCCAGCAGCTTGACTCCCGCTCCCGGGGATACGCAGTATTTT
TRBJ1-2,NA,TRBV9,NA,CASRPGEGEGYGYTF,TGTGCCAGCAGGCCAGGTGAAGGGGAGGGGTATGGCTACACCTTC
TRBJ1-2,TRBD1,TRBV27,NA,CASTSGQSYGYTF,TGTGCCAGCACCTCGGGACAGAGCTATGGCTACACCTTC
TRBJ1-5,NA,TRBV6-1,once,CASSELRGQPQHF,TGTGCCAGCAGTGAACTCAGGGGACAGCCCCAGCATTTT
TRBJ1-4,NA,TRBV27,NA,CASRGFGRATNEKLFF,TGTGCCAGCAGAGGTTTTGGTAGGGCAACTAATGAAAAACTGTTTTTT
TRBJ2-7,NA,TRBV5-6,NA,CASSLEGPHEQYF,TGTGCCAGCAGCTTGGAAGGGCCGCACGAGCAGTACTTC
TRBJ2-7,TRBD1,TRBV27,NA,CASSWTGAYEQYF,TGTGCCAGCAGTTGGACAGGGGCATACGAGCAGTACTTC
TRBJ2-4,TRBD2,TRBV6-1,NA,CASSEWREGDKNIQYF,TGTGCCAGCAGTGAATGGCGGGAGGGCGACAAAAACATTCAGTACTTC
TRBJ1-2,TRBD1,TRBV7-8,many,CASTESGQGNYGYTF,TGTGCCAGCACCGAATCTGGACAGGGCAACTATGGCTACACCTTC
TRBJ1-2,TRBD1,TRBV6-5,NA,CASSYLRTGGSYGYTF,TGTGCCAGCAGTTACCTTCGTACAGGGGGCAGCTATGGCTACACCTTC
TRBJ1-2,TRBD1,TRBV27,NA,CASSPGTVNYGYTF,TGTGCCAGCAGTCCTGGGACAGTTAACTATGGCTACACCTTC
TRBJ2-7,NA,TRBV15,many,CATSGQSYEQYF,TGTGCCACCTCCGGACAGTCCTACGAGCAGTACTTC
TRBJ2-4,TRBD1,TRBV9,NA,CASSVEGQGDIQYF,TGTGCCAGCAGCGTTGAAGGACAGGGGGACATTCAGTACTTC
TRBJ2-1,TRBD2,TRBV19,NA,CASSTGTSGVNEQFF,TGTGCCAGTAGTACAGGGACTAGCGGGGTTAATGAGCAGTTCTTC
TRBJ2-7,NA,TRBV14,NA,CASSQEWAFFGQPSYEQYF,TGTGCCAGCAGCCAAGAGTGGGCCTTTTTTGGACAGCCCTCCTACGAGCAGTACTTC
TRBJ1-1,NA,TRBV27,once,CASRPPALNSDTEAFF,TGTGCCAGCAGACCCCCGGCCCTAAATTCGGACACTGAAGCTTTCTTT
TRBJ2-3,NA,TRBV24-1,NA,CATSDATWDTQYF,TGTGCCACCAGTGATGCCACATGGGATACGCAGTATTTT
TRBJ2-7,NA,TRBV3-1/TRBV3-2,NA,CASSLPGSHTLEQYF,TGTGCCAGCAGCCTTCCCGGGAGCCATACACTCGAGCAGTACTTC
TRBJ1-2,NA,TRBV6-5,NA,CASRSPGRGYTF,TGTGCCAGCCGATCCCCGGGCCGGGGCTACACCTTC
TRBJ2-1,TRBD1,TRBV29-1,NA,CSVEDRGDEQFF,TGCAGCGTCGAAGACAGGGGTGATGAGCAGTTCTTC
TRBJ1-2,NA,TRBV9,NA,CASSVDKAVGQGRGYGYTF,TGTGCCAGCAGCGTAGATAAGGCGGTGGGGCAGGGAAGAGGCTATGGCTACACCTTC
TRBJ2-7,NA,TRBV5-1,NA,CASRPGLWDEQYF,TGCGCCAGCAGACCAGGGTTGTGGGACGAGCAGTACTTC
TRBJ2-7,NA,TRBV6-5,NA,CASSSVTSYEQYF,TGTGCCAGCTCCAGCGTTACTTCCTACGAGCAGTACTTC
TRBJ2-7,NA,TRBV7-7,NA,CASSLSAGTSYEQYF,TGTGCCAGCAGCTTATCTGCAGGGACCTCCTACGAGCAGTACTTC
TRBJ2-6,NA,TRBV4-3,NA,CASSQQVDSGANVLTF,TGCGCCAGCAGCCAACAGGTCGACTCTGGGGCCAACGTCCTGACTTTC
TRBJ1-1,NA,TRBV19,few,CASSLTRNTEAFF,TGTGCCAGTAGTCTCACCCGGAACACTGAAGCTTTCTTT
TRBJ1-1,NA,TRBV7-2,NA,CASSLAWDGTEAFF,TGTGCCAGCAGCTTAGCATGGGACGGCACTGAAGCTTTCTTT
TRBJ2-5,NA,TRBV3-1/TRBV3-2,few,CASSQDWGFQETQYF,TGTGCCAGCAGCCAAGATTGGGGGTTCCAAGAGACCCAGTACTTC
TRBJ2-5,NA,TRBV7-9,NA,CASSPPEGGQETQYF,TGTGCCAGCAGCCCCCCCGAAGGGGGGCAAGAGACCCAGTACTTC
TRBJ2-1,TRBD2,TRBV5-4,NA,CASSELSGTSGGRQFF,TGTGCCAGCAGCGAGCTTTCAGGGACTAGCGGGGGTAGGCAGTTCTTC
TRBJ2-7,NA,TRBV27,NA,CASSPTSRGYEQYF,TGTGCCAGCAGCCCGACTAGCAGGGGCTACGAGCAGTACTTC
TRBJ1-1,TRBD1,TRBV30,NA,CAWSVGGVNPNTEAFF,TGTGCCTGGAGTGTAGGGGGCGTAAACCCGAACACTGAAGCTTTCTTT
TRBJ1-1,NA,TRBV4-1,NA,CASSQDGTRQYTEAFF,TGCGCCAGCAGCCAAGATGGTACAAGACAGTACACTGAAGCTTTCTTT
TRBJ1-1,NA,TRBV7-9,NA,CASSAPQGGSTEAFF,TGTGCCAGCAGCGCGCCGCAGGGTGGTAGCACTGAAGCTTTCTTT
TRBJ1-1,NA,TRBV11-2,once,CASSESRTEAFF,TGTGCCAGCAGCGAGAGTAGGACTGAAGCTTTCTTT
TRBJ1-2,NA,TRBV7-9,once,CASSNDSRANYGYTF,TGTGCCAGCAGCAACGATAGCCGGGCTAACTATGGCTACACCTTC
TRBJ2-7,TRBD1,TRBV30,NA,CAWSVFRDRGHYEQYF,TGTGCCTGGAGTGTATTCCGGGACAGGGGGCACTACGAGCAGTACTTC
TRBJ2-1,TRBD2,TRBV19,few,CASSKTSGSYNEQFF,TGTGCCAGTAGTAAGACTAGCGGGTCCTACAATGAGCAGTTCTTC
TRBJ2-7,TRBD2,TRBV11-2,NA,CASSLERGITYEQYF,TGTGCCAGCAGCCTCGAGCGGGGGATAACCTACGAGCAGTACTTC
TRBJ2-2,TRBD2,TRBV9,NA,CASSPSSGGTGELFF,TGTGCCAGCAGCCCTTCTAGCGGGGGGACCGGGGAGCTGTTTTTT
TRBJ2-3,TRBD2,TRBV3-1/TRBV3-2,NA,CASSHAGTSGGAGVDTQYF,TGTGCCAGCAGCCATGCCGGGACTAGCGGGGGGGCCGGGGTGGATACGCAGTATTTT